This TCR beta chain was recovered during a study of T cells in Graves' hyperthyroidism and ophthalmopathy. Amplification of TCR beta CDR3 regions used RNA as the template. First-round RT-PCR with HTBI primers amplified the TCR CDR3 region. Each CDR3 protein is one row after TCRdb ran MiXCR on the multiplex PCR reads. Of about 570,000 distinct CDR3 sequences listed, around 15% are singletons. The ends were cut back, 1 base at V and 4 bases at J, with 10 bases in the middle. This CDR3 has 14 residues. The germline V gene encodes CDR1 SNHLY and CDR2 FYNNEI. Points from the study as a whole: Blood also showed most of the thyroid clonotypes that were expanded above 0.001.

Uncontrolled infection, other autoimmune disease, pregnancy and lactation each barred patients from inclusion. This clonotype was counted ten times or more. What it recognizes is unknown. This chain links TRBV2 with TRBJ2-5, with D possibly called TRBD1 or TRBD2 (5 bases each). This clonotype was obtained from a woman between 35 and 50 years old with Graves' hyperthyroidism. The material sequenced was blood. Here the CDR3 reads CASSEGRGRETQYF. The CDR3 DNA sequence: TGTGCCAGCAGTGAAGGTCGGGGACGAGAGACCCAGTACTTC.